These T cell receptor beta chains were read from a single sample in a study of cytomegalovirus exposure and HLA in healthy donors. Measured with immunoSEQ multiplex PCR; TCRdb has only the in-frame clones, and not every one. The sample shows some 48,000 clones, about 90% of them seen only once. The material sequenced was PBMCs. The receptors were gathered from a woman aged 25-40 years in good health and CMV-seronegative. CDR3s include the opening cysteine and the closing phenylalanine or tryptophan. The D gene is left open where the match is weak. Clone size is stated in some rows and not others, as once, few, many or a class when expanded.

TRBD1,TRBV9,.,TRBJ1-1,TGTGCCAGCACCAACGTCAACAGGGGTAACACTGAAGCTTTCTTT,CASTNVNRGNTEAFF
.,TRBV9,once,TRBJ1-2,TGTGCCAGCAGCGTTACCCAGCTAGATGGCTACACCTTC,CASSVTQLDGYTF
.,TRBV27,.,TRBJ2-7,TGTGCCAGCAGTTTCAAGTGGCGGGGGCAGCCCGCCTACGAGCAGTACTTC,CASSFKWRGQPAYEQYF
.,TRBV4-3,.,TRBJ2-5,TGCGCCAGCAGCCAAGCGGCAGCTAGCGAATGGCAAGAGACCCAGTACTTC,CASSQAAASEWQETQYF
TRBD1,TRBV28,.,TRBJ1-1,TGTGCCAGCAGGGCGGACAGGTTTGAAGCTTTCTTT,CASRADRFEAFF
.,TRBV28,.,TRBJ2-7,TGTGCCAGCAAGAGAGTCCACGAGCAGTACTTC,CASKRVHEQYF
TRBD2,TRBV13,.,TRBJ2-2,TGTGCCAGCAGCTCCGGGGGGGCGAACACCGGGGAGCTGTTTTTT,CASSSGGANTGELFF
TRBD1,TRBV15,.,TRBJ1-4,TGTGCCACCAGCAGGGCCCCGGGACAGGGACGAGAAAAACTGTTTTTT,CATSRAPGQGREKLFF
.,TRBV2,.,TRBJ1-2,TGTGCCAGCAGTGAAACACAGGTTCAAAACTATGGCTACACCTTC,CASSETQVQNYGYTF
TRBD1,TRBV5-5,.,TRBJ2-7,TGTGCCAGCAGCCGGAGGAGGGACAGGGTTGCCCACGAGCAGTACTTC,CASSRRRDRVAHEQYF
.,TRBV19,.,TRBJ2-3,TGTGCCAGTAAAGCCCGGGGTGTAGATACGCAGTATTTT,CASKARGVDTQYF
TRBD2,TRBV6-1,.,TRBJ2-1,TGTGCCAGCAGTGTTGATACTAGCGGGAGTAGTGAGCAGTTCTTC,CASSVDTSGSSEQFF
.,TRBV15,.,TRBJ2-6,TGTGCCACCAGCAGAGATAGCGGCTCTGGGGCCAACGTCCTGACTTTC,CATSRDSGSGANVLTF
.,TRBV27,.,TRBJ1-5,TGTGCCAGCACCTATCGTTGGAATCAGCCCCAGCATTTT,CASTYRWNQPQHF
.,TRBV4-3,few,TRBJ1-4,TGCGCCAGCAGCCAAGACGGTGCAACTAATGAAAAACTGTTTTTT,CASSQDGATNEKLFF
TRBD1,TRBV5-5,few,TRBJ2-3,TGTGCCAGCAGCCCGGACAGGGCCTGGTATTTT,CASSPDRAWYF
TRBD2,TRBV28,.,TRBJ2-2,TGTGCCAGCAGTTTATTGGGCGGACTAGCAAGCGGGGAGCTGTTTTTT,CASSLLGGLASGELFF
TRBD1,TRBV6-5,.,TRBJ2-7,TGTGCCAGCAGTTCCTGGACAGGGGCGGTCCACGAGCAGTACTTC,CASSSWTGAVHEQYF
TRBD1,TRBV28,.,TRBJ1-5,TGTGCCAGCAGTTCCAGGGGGACGATAAACAATCAGCCCCAGCATTTT,CASSSRGTINNQPQHF
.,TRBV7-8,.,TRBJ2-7,TGTGCCAGCAGCTTAGGGAGCTACGAGCAGTACTTC,CASSLGSYEQYF
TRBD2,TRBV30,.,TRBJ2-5,TGTGCCTGGAGCTGGCGGGAGGAAGAGACCCAGTACTTC,CAWSWREEETQYF
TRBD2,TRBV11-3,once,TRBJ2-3,TGCGCCAGCAGCTTAGGACCAGCGGGAGCGGAAGATACGCAGTATTTT,CASSLGPAGAEDTQYF
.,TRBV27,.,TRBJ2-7,TGTGCCAGCAGTTGGGGAGGTACCTACGAGCAGTACTTC,CASSWGGTYEQYF
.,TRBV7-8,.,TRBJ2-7,TGTGCCAGCAGATTAACGGGGGACTACGAGCAGTACTTC,CASRLTGDYEQYF
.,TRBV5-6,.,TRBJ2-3,TGTGCCAGCAGCTTGGCGGGGACAAGGGATACGCAGTATTTT,CASSLAGTRDTQYF
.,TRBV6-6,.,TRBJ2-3,TGTGCCAGCAGCCGCTTCGTATCCCCGAGTAGAGATACGCAGTATTTT,CASSRFVSPSRDTQYF
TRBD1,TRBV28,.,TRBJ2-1,TGTGCCAGCGTTGACTCAGGGGGCTCCTACAATGAGCAGTTCTTC,CASVDSGGSYNEQFF
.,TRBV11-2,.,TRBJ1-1,TGTGCCAGCCGCTATACTCAGGGAAACACTGAAGCTTTCTTT,CASRYTQGNTEAFF
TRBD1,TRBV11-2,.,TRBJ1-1,TGTGCCAGCAGCTTATACAGGGGGCCGAACACTGAAGCTTTCTTT,CASSLYRGPNTEAFF
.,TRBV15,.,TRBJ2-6,TGTGCCACCAGCAGAGAACCCGTAGCTGGGGCCAACGTCCTGACTTTC,CATSREPVAGANVLTF
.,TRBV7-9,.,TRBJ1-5,TGTGCCAGCAGCCCCGGCGGAGGGAATCAGCCCCAGCATTTT,CASSPGGGNQPQHF
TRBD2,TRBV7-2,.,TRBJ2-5,TGTGCCAGCAGCTTTCGATTAGCGGGAGAAGAGACCCAGTACTTC,CASSFRLAGEETQYF
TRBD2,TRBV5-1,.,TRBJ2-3,TGCGCCAGCAGAACGGGACTAACTCATTCCGGCACAGATACGCAGTATTTT,CASRTGLTHSGTDTQYF
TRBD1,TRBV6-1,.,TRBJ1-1,TGTGCCAGCAGTTCCCGGACAGGCCTGAACACTGAAGCTTTCTTT,CASSSRTGLNTEAFF
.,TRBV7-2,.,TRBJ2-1,TGTGCCAGCAGCAAGGCCCGGGGCAATGAGCAGTTCTTC,CASSKARGNEQFF
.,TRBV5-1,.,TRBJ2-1,TGCGCCAGCAGCTTGTTGCAGGGGCGGGAGACAAATGAGCAGTTCTTC,CASSLLQGRETNEQFF
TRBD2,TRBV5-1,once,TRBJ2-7,TGCGCCAGCAGCTCCCGTGGGGTAGCGGGAGATGGGTCCTACGAGCAGTACTTC,CASSSRGVAGDGSYEQYF